These T cell receptor beta chains were read from a single sample in a study of cytomegalovirus exposure and HLA in healthy donors. The assay was immunoSEQ multiplex PCR, and TCRdb's table has in-frame clones only and misses some. The table has around 89,000 clones, 76% seen once. Sequencing was carried out using PBMCs. The receptors come from a middle-aged man in good health and CMV-seronegative. Both conserved end residues are part of each CDR3. Fields, in order: D gene, clone size, V gene, J gene, CDR3 DNA, CDR3 protein. D genes are given only for firm matches. Not all rows give a size; the values are once, few, many and, for expanded clones, a class.

>TRBD1|.|TRBV7-9|TRBJ1-2
TGTGCCAGCAGCTTGACAGGGAGCGGCTACACCTTC
CASSLTGSGYTF
>.|.|TRBV30|TRBJ2-3
TGTGCCTGGAGTCGCGGCTACTCTAGCACAGATACGCAGTATTTT
CAWSRGYSSTDTQYF
>.|.|TRBV7-2|TRBJ2-5
TGTGCCAGCAGCTTAAACCGGCAAGAGACCCAGTACTTC
CASSLNRQETQYF
>TRBD2|once|TRBV7-2|TRBJ2-1
TGTGCCAGCAGCTCCCCGTGGCGGGGGGGCCAATTAAATGAGCAGTTCTTC
CASSSPWRGGQLNEQFF
>TRBD1|.|TRBV6-1|TRBJ1-6
TGTGCCAGCAGTGATGGGACAGTGGATTCACCCCTCCACTTT
CASSDGTVDSPLHF
>TRBD1|.|TRBV27|TRBJ1-1
TGTGCCAGCACCCCGGACAGGCGAAACACTGAAGCTTTCTTT
CASTPDRRNTEAFF
>TRBD2|.|TRBV9|TRBJ2-2
TGTGCCAGCAGCGTTGGAACGGGGGGGGCGAACACCGGGGAGCTGTTTTTT
CASSVGTGGANTGELFF
>TRBD1|.|TRBV5-1|TRBJ1-1
TGCGCCAGCAGCTTGGGGGGAGGACAGGGGGCGCGGAACACTGAAGCTTTCTTT
CASSLGGGQGARNTEAFF
>.|few|TRBV7-2|TRBJ1-3
TGTGCCAGCAGCTCGAGCGGGGGCAGGCCTGGAAACACCATATATTTT
CASSSSGGRPGNTIYF
>.|.|TRBV5-4|TRBJ2-5
TGTGCCAGCAGCTTGAGGCCAGGGCTCCAAGAGACCCAGTACTTC
CASSLRPGLQETQYF
>.|.|TRBV5-1|TRBJ2-7
TGCGCCAGCAGAAAAATATACCAGGGTGCACCCTACGAGCAGTACTTC
CASRKIYQGAPYEQYF
>TRBD2|.|TRBV4-2|TRBJ2-1
TGTGCCAGCAGCCAAATCGGGACTAGCGGGGTGAGCTCCTACAATGAGCAGTTCTTC
CASSQIGTSGVSSYNEQFF
>TRBD2|few|TRBV6-1|TRBJ2-5
TGTGCCAGCAACAAGTTAGCGGGGGAAGAGACCCAGTACTTC
CASNKLAGEETQYF
>.|.|TRBV6-5|TRBJ2-5
TGTGCCAGCAGTTACTCGCCTACCCCAACAGAGACCCAGTACTTC
CASSYSPTPTETQYF
>TRBD1|.|TRBV7-3|TRBJ1-2
TGTGCCAGCAGCTTAACGGTAGGGGGCAGGAACTATGGCTACACCTTC
CASSLTVGGRNYGYTF
>TRBD1|.|TRBV4-1|TRBJ2-1
TGCGCCAGCAGCCCCCGCGCAGGGGGTGACTACAATGAGCAGTTCTTC
CASSPRAGGDYNEQFF
>.|.|TRBV28|TRBJ1-2
TGTGCCAGCAGTTTCGCGGGGCACGCTTCAGCCTATGGCTACACCTTC
CASSFAGHASAYGYTF
>.|.|TRBV28|TRBJ2-7
TGTGCCAGCGCCTATGCGAGCTACGAGCAGTACTTC
CASAYASYEQYF
>.|.|TRBV7-9|TRBJ2-3
TGTGCCACCCGCGCGGGTGGACTTCATGTCTATACGCAGTATTTT
CATRAGGLHVYTQYF
>TRBD1|once|TRBV4-3|TRBJ1-3
TGCGCCAGCAGCCCGGGGGACAGGATTACCGGAAACACCATATATTTT
CASSPGDRITGNTIYF